This T cell receptor (beta chain) was identified in a study of cytomegalovirus exposure and HLA in healthy donors (dated by TCRdb to about 2017). With regard to the full study: An earlier analysis of approximately 640 of the donors reported approximately 270 Gb of sequence data and some 120 million unique TCR beta sequences from 150 million to 200 million T cells. Roughly 300 gigabases of sequencing data and 78 million or so unique TCR sequences were included in an early release covering 550 to 650 HLA-typed donors. Of the roughly 410 genotyped donors, 81% were placed in the genetic ancestry cluster associated with self-reported Caucasian donors. The aim of the study was to test whether cataloging public T cell receptors could identify signatures of past pathogen exposure. The T cell repertoires of 550 to 850 subjects were profiled by immunosequencing and related to cytomegalovirus serostatus. Besides the first cohort of 666 subjects, a separate validation cohort made up of 90 to 150 different subjects was used. To predict cytomegalovirus infection status, the study brought together high-throughput TCR immunosequencing, statistical association of individual TCRs with disease status, and machine learning. In a later analysis, previously published TCR beta repertoires from 670 or so donors were re-analyzed and high-resolution HLA genotyping was added so that TCR occurrence patterns could be studied. The later analysis used no new phenotypic data to find candidate immune exposures, relying instead on TCR beta sequences and their occurrence across donors. To decide whether each TCR beta V gene segment behaved as functional or pseudogenic, an earlier analysis of 587 of the donors relied on high-throughput TCR beta sequencing. Alongside the repertoire data, information on donor age, sex, ethnicity and CMV serostatus was compiled. Genome-wide SNP genotypes for about three fifths of the roughly 700 donors were used in a later genetic analysis, which treated that subset as a discovery cohort. Every repertoire in the discovery cohort had been generated on one and the same sequencing platform. HLA typing covered class I and class II loci at four-digit resolution. Typing coverage varied by locus: roughly 620-640 donors for A, B, C, DRB1 and DQB1; 522 for DQA1; approximately 570 for DPA1; under 490 for DPB1. Because of strong linkage in the cohort, roughly five DR-DQ haplotypes were treated as single units for association and clustering. Across some 400 genotyped donors of the cohort, an average of about 240,000 unique TCR beta nucleotide sequences per donor were sequenced, and approximately 17% of those sequences were non-productive.

Results the study describes overall, beyond this receptor: In a later analysis, most CMV-associated TCR beta chains were found to appear HLA-restricted, with HLA associations seemingly driven largely by CMV exposure. The sequencing pipeline was judged likely to have produced a cluster of highly shared sequence variants as a technical artifact. Specific HLA alleles were associated with 18,000 or so TCR beta sequences at a false discovery rate of 0.05 in a later analysis. In vitro tests confirmed that a few of the cytomegalovirus-associated TCR beta chains recognize cytomegalovirus antigens. In an earlier analysis of more than 500 of the donors, most TCR beta V segments appeared in productive rearrangements about 87% or about 30% of the time, broadly matching IMGT annotations. Because HLA typing was unavailable for some donors at each locus, only the typed subset was used in association tests. In a later analysis, HLA-associated TCR beta chains were found to be more clonally expanded and to have lower generation probabilities than equally common non-associated chains. A later analysis reported that several top co-occurrence clusters appeared linked to parvovirus B19, influenza, CMV and Epstein-Barr virus. Immune exposure information for the cohort was limited to CMV serostatus. A further reported finding was that TCR beta sequences accurately predicted the HLA-A and HLA-B alleles for most subjects in the first cohort. Compared with the approximately 600-donor mean, donors in an Asian-associated ancestry cluster had fewer N-insertions in productive TCRs, according to a later genetic analysis. According to a later analysis, TCR association rates differed among HLA loci, with DRB1 alleles showing the most associated TCRs and HLA-C alleles showing the fewest. Because the 87-base-pair reads could not distinguish some IMGT-functional V segments, including TRBV6-2 and TRBV6-3, those segments were excluded. Across donors, most TCR sequences were observed very rarely, whereas some public TCRs were present in many individuals. Some 15 rarely observed V segments, including chromosome 9 orphons, were excluded from the earlier analysis of several hundred of the donors because counts were too low. The cohort was sequenced for TCR beta chains only, and without alpha or paired-chain data the features that could be detected were limited. The authors suggested that the approach could potentially be extended to other disease states and immunological phenotypes. Presence/absence analyses assumed roughly uniform sequencing depth across donors, an assumption that may not hold. The study gave a list of under 200 TCR beta chains associated with cytomegalovirus. The classifier was reported to diagnose cytomegalovirus status with high specificity and sensitivity in both the original cohort and the validation cohort. V-gene and J-gene trimming of TCR beta chains was associated with a missense DCLRE1C variant in a later genetic analysis, and the association was replicated in an independent cohort. Assigning TCR associations to individual alleles was difficult when HLA alleles, especially DR and DQ, strongly co-occurred. Correlated functional status among segregating V segments might be attributable to linkage disequilibrium, but an unknown experimental factor could not be ruled out.

In the germline V gene (reference sequence), CDR1 corresponds to SSHAT and CDR2 to FNYEAQ. There are 13 amino acids in the CDR3, from cysteine to phenylalanine inclusive. Only the CDR3 DNA stays, 39 bases, in frame from base 1. Library preparation employed the immunoSEQ multiplex PCR assay. For the multiplex PCR, a mixture combining 60 forward primers for TCR Vbeta segments and 13 reverse primers for TCR Jbeta segments was used. A multiplex PCR assay on genomic DNA amplified the CDR3 region of rearranged TCR beta genes. On the Illumina HiSeq System, the amplified TCR beta libraries were sequenced as 87-base-pair reads. The paper's processing steps were these. Across the roughly 670 repertoires, a later analysis counted 80 million or so unique TCR beta chains, around 11 million of which were shared by at least two donors. A nearest-neighbor algorithm error-corrected the raw reads and collapsed the reads into unique sequences, merging closely related sequences to remove PCR and sequencing errors. CDR3 sequences were aligned to IMGT reference sequences to assign V, D and J gene segments. Each retained sequence needed at least a six-nucleotide match to both a V gene segment and a J gene segment. Rearrangements were called productive when the CDR3 lacked stop codons and stayed in frame with V and J; all others were non-productive. CDR3 was defined according to IMGT convention as the region running from the second conserved V-encoded cysteine to the conserved J-encoded phenylalanine. The earlier analysis of 550 to 650 of the donors excluded any sequence lacking an unambiguous match to a single V gene segment. An earlier analysis of several hundred of the donors called V segments functional above 56.7% productive rearrangements and segregating when the between-donor standard deviation exceeded 5%. A statistical classification framework was built for diagnosing cytomegalovirus status from the catalog of TCR beta chain sequences. A later analysis assigned V and J genes by comparing TCR nucleotide sequences with IMGT/GENE-DB human TR gene sequences. The TCRdist pipeline was used in a later analysis to assign CDR3 sequences and most-parsimonious VDJ recombination scenarios. In a later analysis, every TCR beta chain was defined by the combination of its CDR3 amino acid sequence and its V-gene family, and reads without a unique V-gene family were dropped. As a way to deal with suspected cross-contamination and a sequencing artifact, a later analysis dropped more than 500 nucleotide sequences that were highly shared and had low generation probability. In a later analysis, a clonal expansion index was calculated for each public chain from normalized within-repertoire ranks of inferred template counts. Generation probabilities in a later analysis came from a VDJ recombination model fitted to out-of-frame rearrangements, and those results were checked against IGoR. In a later analysis, TCR-TCR, TCR-HLA and TCR-CMV co-occurrence was scored with hypergeometric tests, and a repertoire-size bias correction was applied to TCR pairs. In a later analysis, false discovery rates were estimated by permuting HLA or CMV assignments 20 times. In a later analysis, co-occurring TCRs were grouped using DBSCAN, with TCRdist sequence similarity added in when clustering inside HLA-allele-positive subsets. Repertoires with fewer than 30,000 or more than 120,000 public chains were left out of co-occurrence clustering, as were a handful of repertoires with anomalous nucleotide sharing. Sourced from immuneACCESS, this table was stored by TCRdb with only in-frame sequences that have V and J called. A share of the clones is absent; for the studies checked, an unresolved V gene accounts for under half, and the remainder has no known explanation. V and J calls plus clone size are reproduced from that table; the DNA served to infer D and trimming. Here the sample has approximately 140,000 clones; roughly 82% occur a single time. In total, the top ten clones hold about 3.4% of the sample.

The cohort comprised around 690 healthy bone marrow donors. At the time of sampling, every cohort member was nominally healthy, though immune exposures that went unrecorded were likely present. The donor tested CMV seropositive, placing the donor among the 250 to 350 seropositive members of the cohort. Every donor gave a peripheral blood sample, and the peripheral blood mononuclear cells from that sample were used for TCR beta sequencing. Genomic DNA was extracted from the blood cell samples with the Qiagen DNeasy Blood Extraction Kit. Points on this clone: Its recognized antigen is unknown. An end of the junction differs from the germline gene, which may be a read error.

Sequenced: PBMCs. The sequence is built from TRBV7-7 and TRBJ2-7; matching of 6 bases hints at TRBD1 as the D gene. The source of this sequence is a man between 18 and 29 years old in good health and CMV-seropositive. At the DNA level, the sequence is TGTGCTAGCAGCACGGGACATGGGTCCGAGCAGTACTTC. It specifies CASSTGHGSEQYF.